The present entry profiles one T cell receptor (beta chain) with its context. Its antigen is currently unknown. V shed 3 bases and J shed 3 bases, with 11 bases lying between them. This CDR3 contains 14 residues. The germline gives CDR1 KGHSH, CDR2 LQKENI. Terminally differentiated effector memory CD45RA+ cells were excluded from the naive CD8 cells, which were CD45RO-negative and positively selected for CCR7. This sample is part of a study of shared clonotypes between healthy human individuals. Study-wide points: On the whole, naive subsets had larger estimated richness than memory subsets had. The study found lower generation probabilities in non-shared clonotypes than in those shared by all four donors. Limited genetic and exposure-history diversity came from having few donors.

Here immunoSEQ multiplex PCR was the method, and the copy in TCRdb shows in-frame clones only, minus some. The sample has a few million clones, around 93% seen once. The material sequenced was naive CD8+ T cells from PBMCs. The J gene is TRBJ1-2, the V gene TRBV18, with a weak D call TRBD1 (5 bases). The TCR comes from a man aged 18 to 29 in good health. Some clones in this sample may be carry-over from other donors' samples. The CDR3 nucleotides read TGTGCCAGCTCACCGAGGGGAGAGGACTATGGCTACACCTTC. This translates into CASSPRGEDYGYTF.